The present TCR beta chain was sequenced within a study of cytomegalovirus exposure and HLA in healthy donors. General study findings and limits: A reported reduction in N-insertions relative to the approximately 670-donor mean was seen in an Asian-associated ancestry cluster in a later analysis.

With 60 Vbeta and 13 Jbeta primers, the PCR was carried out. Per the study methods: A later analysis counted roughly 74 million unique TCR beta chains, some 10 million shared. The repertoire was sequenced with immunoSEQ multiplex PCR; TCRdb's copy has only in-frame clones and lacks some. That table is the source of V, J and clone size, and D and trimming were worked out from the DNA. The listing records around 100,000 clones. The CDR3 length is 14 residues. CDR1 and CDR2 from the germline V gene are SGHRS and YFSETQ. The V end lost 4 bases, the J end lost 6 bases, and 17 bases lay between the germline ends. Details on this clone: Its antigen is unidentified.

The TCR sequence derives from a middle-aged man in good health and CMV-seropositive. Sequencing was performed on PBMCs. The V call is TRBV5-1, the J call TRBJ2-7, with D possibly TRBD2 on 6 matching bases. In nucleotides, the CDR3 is TGCGCCAGCAGCCCTTCGGCGGAGGGCATCGAGCAGTACTTC. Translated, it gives CASSPSAEGIEQYF.